This entry is about one T cell receptor beta chain. There is no known antigen for this receptor. Qualities for individual bases were not recorded, and no much larger clone is one base off. The CDR3, from cysteine to phenylalanine, totals 13 residues. Only CDR3 DNA remains: 39 bases, in frame from the first base. V gives up 0 bases and J gives up 8 bases, and the segment between their germline ends measures 7 bases. Based on the germline V gene (reference sequence), the CDR1 and CDR2 sequences are MNHNY and SVGAGI. Genomic DNA was extracted from sorted cells for sequencing of the TCRbeta CDR3 region. TCRbeta CDR3 regions were sequenced using the immunoSEQ Assay. TCRdb holds this immuneACCESS table with in-frame rearrangements only. Some clones are missing; in checked studies, unresolved V genes explain under half, and the rest has no known cause. The sample data list about 54,000 clones, and almost 85% of these were observed just once. Jointly, the top ten make up 0.95% to 1.5% of the sample.

This sample was included in a study of OX40 agonist ivuxolimab in advanced cancers. Some background on the complete study: Ivuxolimab, which targeted the costimulatory receptor OX40 (CD134), was an agonistic, fully human IgG2 monoclonal antibody. Intravenous ivuxolimab was administered to patients every 2 weeks at six dose levels: 0.01, 0.1, 0.3, 1.5, 3 and 10 mg/kg. Of the approximately 53 patients in dose escalation, about 19 had hepatocellular carcinoma, some 15 had melanoma, 9 had renal cell carcinoma and 9 had head and neck cancer. The dose-escalation cohort was roughly 87% male with a mean age of around 62 years, ranging from about 23 to 85. Prior anti-PD-1, anti-PD-L1 or anti-CTLA-4 therapy was permitted, and about two fifths of dose-escalation patients had received checkpoint inhibitors. Partial responses occurred in three dose-escalation patients: two with cutaneous melanoma and one with hepatocellular carcinoma. The purpose of peripheral TCRbeta sequencing was to test whether ivuxolimab changed TCR sequence diversity and led to clonal T-cell expansion. The monotherapy dose-escalation portion (N ≈ 52 patients) of the phase I ivuxolimab trial is reported in the paper. What the study reported, not specific to this receptor: After ivuxolimab, more expanded clones were found on average in CD8+ T cells than in CD4+ T cells. At doses of 0.1 to 3.0 mg/kg, clonal expansion of both CD4+ and CD8+ T cells in blood was seen between baseline and week 6. The antigen specificity of the clonally expanded peripheral T cells was not determined. Low levels of normalized T-cell clonal expansion were also seen in some nonresponding patients. In partial responders in the 0.1-3.0 mg/kg groups, normalized peripheral clonal expansion was found to be among the lowest, especially among CD8+ T cells.

The trial excluded patients who had a history of autoimmune disease or were on systemic immunosuppression. Peripheral blood for TCR sequencing was collected from all dose cohorts at baseline, on cycle 4 day 1, and on cycle 7 day 1. The samples were drawn from a first-in-human, open-label, multicenter phase I dose-escalation trial of ivuxolimab. Adults with locally advanced or metastatic melanoma, renal cell, hepatocellular, or head and neck squamous cell carcinoma were enrolled in the trial. Before TCR sequencing, CD4+ T cells and CD8+ T cells from peripheral blood were sorted into separate populations.

The origin of this receptor is an adult with an advanced solid tumor such as melanoma, head and neck, liver or kidney cancer. This sequence uses TRBV6-6 and TRBJ1-4, with no D gene named confidently. Sequenced here: CD4+ or CD8+ T cells sorted from blood, sampled in a trial of the OX40 agonist ivuxolimab. The encoded CDR3 is CASSYSRSEKLFF. The bases are TGTGCCAGCAGTTACTCGAGGTCCGAAAAACTGTTTTTT.